Included here is one TCR beta chain sequence, with context. The sample belongs to a study of cytomegalovirus exposure and HLA in healthy donors. Measured with immunoSEQ multiplex PCR; TCRdb has only the in-frame clones, and not every one. The sample includes approximately 300,000 clones, roughly 88% of them seen just once. Sequencing input: PBMCs. This sequence originates from a woman aged 18-29 years in good health and CMV-seronegative.

The CDR3: CASAGTGAFF. The DNA of the CDR3 is TGTGCCAGCGCCGGTACGGGAGCTTTCTTT. This rearrangement joins TRBV7-9 to TRBJ1-1; D unresolved. Trimming left V 8 bases short and J 10 bases short, with 11 bases between. Germline loops: CDR1 SEHNR, CDR2 FQNEAQ (reference sequence). This CDR3 comprises 10 residues.